This record covers a single T cell receptor (beta chain). Its antigen is unknown. The sample comes from a study of cytomegalovirus exposure and HLA in healthy donors. Overall study: An earlier analysis found 95 million to 140 million unique TCR beta sequences from approximately 200 million T cells.

Germline CDR1 and CDR2: SGDLS and YYNGEE. V shed 0 bases and J shed 3 bases, with 16 bases lying between them. The CDR3 is made up of 16 amino acids. The primer mix had 60 Vbeta and 13 Jbeta primers. Clones were sequenced by immunoSEQ multiplex PCR, and TCRdb holds only the in-frame ones, with some missing. This sample has 110,000 to 150,000 clones, with roughly 80% found just once. Study findings and constraints: Later, TCR association rates were found to vary by HLA locus, highest for DRB1 and lowest for HLA-C. In a later analysis, at a false discovery rate of 0.05, 15,000 to 20,000 TCR beta sequences matched HLA alleles. Exclusion as indistinguishable affected some V segments, including TRBV6-2 and TRBV6-3.

Sequenced sample: PBMCs. The source is a man aged 40-55 years in good health and CMV-seropositive. The chain combines TRBV9 with TRBJ2-7; the D gene is possibly TRBD1 (6 bases). The DNA for the CDR3 is TGTGCCAGCAGCGTAGGGGTGGGGGCCAGCCTCTACGAGCAGTACTTC. This gives the protein CASSVGVGASLYEQYF.